This entry lists 14 T cell receptor beta chains sequenced from one sample in a study of technical replicates of blood from a handful of donors. Profiling relied on immunoSEQ multiplex PCR, and the TCRdb table lists in-frame clones only, not all of them. The sample lists around 76,000 clones, 95% to 99% occurring once. Material for sequencing was T cells isolated from PBMCs. These receptors were taken from a human donor in good health.

This clone was counted a single time. The chain carries TRBV19 and TRBJ2-7; 7 nucleotides align to TRBD1. This CDR3 has 13 amino acids. The V and J ends lost 5 bases and 4 bases, in that order; junction bases with no gene match: 5. Germline V lookup: CDR1 LNHDA, CDR2 SQIVND (reference sequence). CDR3 amino acids: CASSRQGKYEQYF. CDR3 bases: TGTGCCAGTAGTCGACAGGGTAAATACGAGCAGTACTTC.

The chain combines TRBV27 with TRBJ1-4; 8 bases line up with TRBD1. J gave up 0 bases and V 5 bases, and 8 bases lay outside the gene matches. The germline V gene encodes CDR1 MNHEY and CDR2 SMNVEV (reference sequence). The CDR3 contains 17 residues. The CDR3 coding sequence is TGTGCCAGCAGTCGGACAGGGCCGGGTTCAACTAATGAAAAACTGTTTTTT. This codes for CASSRTGPGSTNEKLFF.

The rearrangement uses TRBV18 and TRBJ2-7; 9 nucleotides match TRBD2. The V gene's germline CDR1 is KGHSH and CDR2 LQKENI. Germline trimming cut 2 bases from V and 4 bases from J; bases unmatched to any gene: 9. The CDR3 consists of 16 residues. The CDR3: CASSPELAGNPYEQYF. For the CDR3, the DNA is TGTGCCAGCTCACCAGAGCTAGCGGGGAACCCGTACGAGCAGTACTTC.

The chain is built from TRBV14 and TRBJ2-1; 9 nucleotides align to TRBD2. With V trimmed by 5 bases and J by 0 bases, 8 bases remained unmatched. This CDR3 has 17 residues. Germline CDR1 reads SGHDN; CDR2 reads FVKESK. The CDR3 DNA reads as TGTGCCAGCAGCATCGGAGGTAGCGGGAGCTCCTACAATGAGCAGTTCTTC. This codes for CASSIGGSGSSYNEQFF.

This clone was recorded only once. This chain links TRBV5-6 with TRBJ2-7, with 7 bases aligning to TRBD1. V shed 5 bases and J 4 bases; nucleotides not matched to a gene: 12. The germline CDR1 and CDR2 sequences are SGHDT and YYEEEE. CDR3 length: 15 amino acids. The CDR3 loop is CASRGDRERRYEQYF. DNA for the CDR3: TGTGCCAGCAGGGGGGACAGAGAGAGACGGTACGAGCAGTACTTC.

This clone occurred once. The chain couples TRBV4-1 to TRBJ2-6; D is unresolved. Germline CDR1 and CDR2: MGHRA and YSYEKL. There are 14 residues in the CDR3. The V end was cut by 4 bases, the J end by 7 bases, with 11 bases between. The DNA for the CDR3 is TGCGCCAGCAGCCTACTACTCGAAGCCAACGTCCTGACTTTC. Its translation: CASSLLLEANVLTF.

The CDR3, as DNA: TGTGCCTGGAGAGGTCCCGGGGGTCCCTACGAGCAGTACTTC. This gives the protein CAWRGPGGPYEQYF. V is TRBV30 and J is TRBJ2-7, with D tentatively TRBD2 (6 bases). V shed 3 bases and J shed 2 bases, with 14 bases lying between them. CDR3 size: 14 residues. The germline V gene has CDR1 GTSNPN and CDR2 SVGIG (reference sequence).

The CDR3 is CASSLVGRGGPDTQYF. CDR3 nucleotides: TGTGCCAGCAGCTTGGTGGGCCGAGGGGGCCCAGATACGCAGTATTTT. V and J are TRBV5-4 and TRBJ2-3; TRBD1 matches at 7 bases. The V gene end was trimmed by 0 bases and the J gene end by 4 bases; junction bases not matched to a gene: 8. The CDR3 length is 16 residues. Germline V gives CDR1 SGHNT, CDR2 YYREEE (reference sequence).

The chain uses TRBV27 and TRBJ1-1; 7 bases map to TRBD1. The CDR3 loop spans 15 amino acids. Germline V gene data show CDR1 as MNHEY and CDR2 as SMNVEV (reference sequence). V shed 3 bases, J shed 4 bases, and the junction held 8 bases outside the gene matches. In DNA, the CDR3 is TGTGCCAGCAGTTTGCACAGGGGATTGGGCACTGAAGCTTTCTTT. The encoded protein is CASSLHRGLGTEAFF.

This rearrangement joins TRBV5-5 to TRBJ1-5; D is ambiguous. There are 13 residues in the CDR3. The V gene lost 4 bases and the J gene lost 0 bases, with 5 bases spanning the gap. The germline gives CDR1 SGHKS, CDR2 YYEKEE (reference sequence). This chain's CDR3 is CASSRDSNQPQHF. The CDR3, as DNA: TGTGCCAGCAGCCGGGATAGCAATCAGCCCCAGCATTTT.

The chain is built from TRBV5-1 and TRBJ2-3; D gene unclear. The V gene's germline CDR1 is SGHRS and CDR2 YFSETQ. The ends were cut back, 5 bases at V and 2 bases at J, with 15 bases in the middle. The CDR3 consists of 15 residues. The CDR3 sequence: CASSFDNPLTDTQYF. The CDR3 bases are TGCGCCAGCAGTTTTGACAATCCCCTCACAGATACGCAGTATTTT.

This clone has just one count. J is TRBJ2-1 and V is TRBV7-2; D is uncertain. V was trimmed by 0 bases and J by 2 bases, leaving 8 bases between them. The CDR3 consists of 15 residues. CDR1 SGHTA and CDR2 FQGNSA come from the germline V gene. CDR3 bases: TGTGCCAGCAGCTTAGCCGTTCTTACCTACAATGAGCAGTTCTTC. Protein sequence: CASSLAVLTYNEQFF.

This clone has only one observation. This chain links TRBV28 with TRBJ1-2; D remains ambiguous. V was cut by 3 bases and J by 8 bases, with 19 bases left in between. CDR1 and CDR2 from the germline V gene are MDHEN and SYDVKM. This CDR3 is 15 amino acids long. The CDR3 DNA reads as TGTGCCAGCAGTTTCCAACGGAGCCCCTCTAAAGGCTACACCTTC. It yields the protein CASSFQRSPSKGYTF.

This chain uses TRBV4-1 with TRBJ1-4; no clear D. Germline V gene lookup returns CDR1 MGHRA and CDR2 YSYEKL. V lost 3 bases and J lost 0, with 11 bases in between. The length of the CDR3 is 16 residues. CDR3 amino acids: CASSQRSGATNEKLFF. The DNA for the CDR3 is TGCGCCAGCAGCCAGCGGAGCGGTGCAACTAATGAAAAACTGTTTTTT.